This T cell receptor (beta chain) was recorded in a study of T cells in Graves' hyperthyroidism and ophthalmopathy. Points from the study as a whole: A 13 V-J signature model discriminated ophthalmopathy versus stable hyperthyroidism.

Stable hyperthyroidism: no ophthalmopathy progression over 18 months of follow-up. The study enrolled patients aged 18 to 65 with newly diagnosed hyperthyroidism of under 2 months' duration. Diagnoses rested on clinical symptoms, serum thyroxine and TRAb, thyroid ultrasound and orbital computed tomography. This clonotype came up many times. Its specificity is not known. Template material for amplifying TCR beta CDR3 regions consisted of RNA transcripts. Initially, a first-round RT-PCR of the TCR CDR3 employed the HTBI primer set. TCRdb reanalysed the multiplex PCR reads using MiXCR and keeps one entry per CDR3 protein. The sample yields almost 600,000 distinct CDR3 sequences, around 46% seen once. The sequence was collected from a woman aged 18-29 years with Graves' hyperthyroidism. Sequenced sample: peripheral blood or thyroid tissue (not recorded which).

The CDR3 sequence is CSARDRFSYEQYF. The CDR3 nucleotides read TGCAGTGCCCGGGACCGATTTTCCTACGAGCAGTACTTC. The chain joins TRBV20-1 to TRBJ2-7; D may match TRBD1 or TRBD2 (5 bases each). V was shortened by 6 bases and J by 1 base, with 13 bases between the two germline ends. Germline V CDR1 and CDR2: DFQATT, SNEGSKA (reference sequence). The CDR3 spans 13 residues.